This T cell receptor beta chain is from a study of shared T cell receptors in the human thymus. Here immunoSEQ multiplex PCR was the method, and the copy in TCRdb shows in-frame clones only, minus some. The sample includes about 710,000 clones, 87% of them seen just once. V was clipped by 2 bases and J by 3 bases; unmatched bases: 4. This CDR3 is 15 amino acids long. Germline assignment: CDR1 SGHDT and CDR2 YYEEEE. In addition, the sample was reused for a study of human thymus T cells. As that report states: Unrelated individuals reportedly shared highly overlapping thymic TCR repertoires.

The receptor comes from a boy younger than two with a congenital heart defect. Sequenced material: thymocytes. This chain uses TRBV5-6 with TRBJ1-3, with 8 bases lining up with TRBD1. The CDR3 loop is CASSLPGGNGNTIYF. CDR3 DNA sequence: TGTGCCAGCAGCTTACCAGGGGGCAATGGAAACACCATATATTTT.